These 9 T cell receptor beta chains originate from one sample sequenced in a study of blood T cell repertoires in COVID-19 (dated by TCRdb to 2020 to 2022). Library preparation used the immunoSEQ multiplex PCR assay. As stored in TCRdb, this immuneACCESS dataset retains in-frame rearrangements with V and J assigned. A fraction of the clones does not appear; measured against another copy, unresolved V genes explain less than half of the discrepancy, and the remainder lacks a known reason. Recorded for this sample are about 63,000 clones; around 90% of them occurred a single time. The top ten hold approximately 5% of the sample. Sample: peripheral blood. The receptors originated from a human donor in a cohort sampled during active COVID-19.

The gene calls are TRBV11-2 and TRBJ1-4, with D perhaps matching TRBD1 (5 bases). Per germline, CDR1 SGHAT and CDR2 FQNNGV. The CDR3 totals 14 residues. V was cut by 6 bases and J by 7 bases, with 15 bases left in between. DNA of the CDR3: TGTGCCAGCAGAAGGCAGGGATCGGGTGAAAAACTGTTTTTT. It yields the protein CASRRQGSGEKLFF. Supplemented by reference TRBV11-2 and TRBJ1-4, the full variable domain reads EAGVAQSPRYKIIEKRQSVAFWCNPISGHATLYWYQQILGQGPKLLIQFQNNGVVDDSQLPKDRFSAERLKGVDSTLKIQPAKLEDSAVYLCASRRQGSGEKLFFGSGTQLSVL.

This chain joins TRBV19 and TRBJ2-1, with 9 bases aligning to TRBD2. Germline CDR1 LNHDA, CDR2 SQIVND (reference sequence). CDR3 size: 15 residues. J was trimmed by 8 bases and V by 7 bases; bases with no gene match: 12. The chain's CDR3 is CASNSASGMGDEQFF. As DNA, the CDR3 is TGTGCCAGTAACTCGGCTAGCGGGATGGGAGATGAGCAGTTCTTC.

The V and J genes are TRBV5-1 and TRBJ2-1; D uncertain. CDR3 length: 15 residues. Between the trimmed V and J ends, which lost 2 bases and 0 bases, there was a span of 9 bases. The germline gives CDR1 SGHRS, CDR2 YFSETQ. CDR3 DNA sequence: TGCGCCAGCAGCTTCAGCGCGAGCTCCTACAATGAGCAGTTCTTC. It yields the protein CASSFSASSYNEQFF.

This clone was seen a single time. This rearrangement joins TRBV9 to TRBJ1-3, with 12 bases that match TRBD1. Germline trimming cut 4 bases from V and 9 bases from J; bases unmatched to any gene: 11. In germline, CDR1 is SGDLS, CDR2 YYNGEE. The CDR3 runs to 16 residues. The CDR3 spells CASSLGQGALGGTIYF. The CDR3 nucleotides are TGTGCCAGCAGCTTGGGACAGGGGGCTTTAGGCGGCACCATATATTTT.

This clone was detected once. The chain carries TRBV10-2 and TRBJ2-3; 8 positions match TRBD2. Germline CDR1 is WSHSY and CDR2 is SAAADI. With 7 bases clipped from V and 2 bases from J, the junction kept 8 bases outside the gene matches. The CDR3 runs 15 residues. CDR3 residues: CASTLAGPLTDTQYF. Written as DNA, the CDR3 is TGCGCCAGCACCTTAGCGGGGCCTCTCACAGATACGCAGTATTTT.

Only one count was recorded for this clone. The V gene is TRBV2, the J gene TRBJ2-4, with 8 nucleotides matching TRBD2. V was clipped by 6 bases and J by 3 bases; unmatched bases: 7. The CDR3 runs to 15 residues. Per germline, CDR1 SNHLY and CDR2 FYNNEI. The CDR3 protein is CASRPGGLGKNIQYF. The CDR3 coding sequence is TGTGCCAGCAGGCCGGGGGGGTTAGGCAAAAACATTCAGTACTTC. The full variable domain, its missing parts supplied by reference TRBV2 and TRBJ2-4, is EPEVTQTPSHQVTQMGQEVILRCVPISNHLYFYWYRQILGQKVEFLVSFYNNEISEKSEIFDDQFSVERPDGSNFTLKIRSTKLEDSAMYFCASRPGGLGKNIQYFGAGTRLSVL.

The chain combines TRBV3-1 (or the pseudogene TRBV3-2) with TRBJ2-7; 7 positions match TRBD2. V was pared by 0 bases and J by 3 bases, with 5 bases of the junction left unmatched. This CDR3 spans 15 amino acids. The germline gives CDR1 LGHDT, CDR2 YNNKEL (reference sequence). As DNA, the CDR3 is TGTGCCAGCAGCCAAGATCGGAGGGAGGGCTACGAGCAGTACTTC. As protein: CASSQDRREGYEQYF.

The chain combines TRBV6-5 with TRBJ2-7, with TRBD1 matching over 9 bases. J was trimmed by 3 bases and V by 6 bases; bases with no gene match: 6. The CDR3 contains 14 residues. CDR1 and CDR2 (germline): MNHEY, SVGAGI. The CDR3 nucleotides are TGTGCCAGCAGCCGGGACAGGGCTAGCTACGAGCAGTACTTC. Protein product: CASSRDRASYEQYF.

The CDR3 DNA sequence: TGCGCCAGCAGCCAGCTCGACAGGAGCTCCTACAATGAGCAGTTCTTC. This gives the protein CASSQLDRSSYNEQFF. The chain is built from TRBV4-1 and TRBJ2-1; D might be TRBD1 (6 bases). V lost 3 bases to trimming and J lost 0 bases, with 12 bases between them. The CDR3 loop spans 16 amino acids. Germline V gene lookup returns CDR1 MGHRA and CDR2 YSYEKL.